This passage covers 5 T cell receptor beta chains from one sample sequenced in a study of siplizumab effects on memory and regulatory T cells. Clones were sequenced by immunoSEQ multiplex PCR, and TCRdb holds only the in-frame ones, with some missing. The sample yields nearly 95,000 clones, about 94% seen once. The specimen sequenced was non-Treg CD4+ T cells sorted from blood. The receptor set was obtained from a human donor in good health.

The V call is TRBV5-1, the J call TRBJ2-5; the match to TRBD1 covers 11 bases. The CDR3 is 16 amino acids. Trimming took 4 bases from V and 0 from J; bases not matched to a gene: 5. Germline V lookup: CDR1 SGHRS, CDR2 YFSETQ. CDR3 bases: TGCGCCAGCAGCCCCGGGACAGGGGGATACCAAGAGACCCAGTACTTC. Its translation: CASSPGTGGYQETQYF.

V usage is TRBV4-3 and J usage is TRBJ2-6; the D call may be TRBD1 or TRBD2 (5 bases each). This CDR3 comprises 16 residues. CDR1 is LGHNA, CDR2 YSLEER, per germline. Trimming took 4 bases from V and 0 from J, leaving 10 bases between them. CDR3 residues: CASSPGPSSGANVLTF. In nucleotides, the CDR3 is TGCGCCAGCAGCCCGGGACCGAGCTCTGGGGCCAACGTCCTGACTTTC.

The chain uses TRBV11-2 and TRBJ2-7; TRBD1 agrees at 10 bases. Trimming cost V 2 bases and J 4 bases; bases outside gene matches: 11. Germline CDR1 SGHAT, CDR2 FQNNGV. This CDR3 comprises 17 residues. The CDR3 sequence: CASSLFARQGARYEQYF. In nucleotides, the CDR3 is TGTGCCAGCAGCTTATTCGCAAGACAGGGGGCAAGGTACGAGCAGTACTTC.

The chain recombines TRBV19 with TRBJ2-5; 12 positions match TRBD2. Germline lookup yields CDR1 LNHDA and CDR2 SQIVND (reference sequence). The junction had 6 bases not matched to a gene; V was cut back by 5 bases and J by 5 bases. This CDR3 has 15 residues. CDR3 nucleotide sequence: TGTGCCAGTAGTCTACGGACTAGCGGGATGGAGACCCAGTACTTC. Encoded protein: CASSLRTSGMETQYF.

The rearrangement joins TRBV27 to TRBJ1-6; 8 nucleotides line up with TRBD1. V was pared by 5 bases and J by 5 bases, with 2 bases of the junction left unmatched. The CDR3 consists of 14 residues. Germline V gives CDR1 MNHEY, CDR2 SMNVEV (reference sequence). The CDR3 sequence: CASSGGQDNSPLHF. CDR3 bases: TGTGCCAGCAGTGGGGGACAGGATAATTCACCCCTCCACTTT.